The 19 T cell receptor beta chains given below trace back to one sample, sequenced in a study of blood T cell repertoires in COVID-19. Method: immunoSEQ multiplex PCR; TCRdb's copy keeps in-frame clones and lacks some. The table has under 500,000 clones, 70% to 90% seen once; the top ten hold roughly 1.9%. Sequenced sample: PBMCs or T cells enriched from blood (not recorded which). Receptor source: a woman aged 18-29 years with acute COVID-19.

The V and J genes are TRBV7-2 and TRBJ1-5; D is undetermined. Germline V gene data show CDR1 as SGHTA and CDR2 as FQGNSA. The length of the CDR3 is 14 residues. Trimming cost V 5 bases and J 0 bases, with 8 bases left between them. CDR3 in amino acids: CASSQRYSNQPQHF. The CDR3 DNA follows: TGTGCCAGCAGCCAGAGGTATAGCAATCAGCCCCAGCATTTT.

CDR3 residues: CASSFDRGEQYF. The CDR3 DNA sequence: TGTGCCAGCAGTTTCGACAGGGGCGAGCAGTACTTC. The chain links TRBV6-1 to TRBJ2-7, with 8 bases lining up with TRBD1. Trimming removed 5 bases from V and 6 bases from J; junction bases left unmatched: 3. Per the germline V gene, CDR1 is MNHNS and CDR2 is SASEGT. CDR3 length: 12 residues.

J is TRBJ1-2 and V is TRBV2, with a tentative D call TRBD1 (5 bases). The CDR3 loop spans 15 amino acids. Between the trimmed V and J ends, which lost 4 bases and 6 bases, there was a span of 18 bases. Germline assignment: CDR1 SNHLY and CDR2 FYNNEI. The CDR3 loop is CASSGYRSAVHGYTF. In nucleotides, the CDR3 is TGTGCCAGCAGTGGATACAGGTCCGCAGTCCATGGCTACACCTTC.

This clone was detected only a few times. The gene calls are TRBV2 and TRBJ1-1; D is uncertain. CDR1 and CDR2 (germline): SNHLY, FYNNEI. The length of the CDR3 is 15 residues. Trimming stripped 4 bases from V and 5 bases from J, with 17 bases between. CDR3 DNA sequence: TGTGCCAGCAGTGTGTATGGAGGGTACGAGACTGAAGCTTTCTTT. Protein product: CASSVYGGYETEAFF.

The V gene is TRBV6-5, the J gene TRBJ2-1; possible D gene TRBD1, 5 bases. V lost 7 bases and J lost 9, with 10 bases in between. The CDR3 extends over 11 amino acids. CDR1 is MNHEY, CDR2 SVGAGI, per germline. CDR3 in DNA: TGTGCCAGCAATGGCAGGGTTGAGCAGTTCTTC. It is translated as CASNGRVEQFF.

The chain combines TRBV27 with TRBJ2-3, with 7 positions matching TRBD2. Germline-derived CDR1 and CDR2 are MNHEY and SMNVEV (reference sequence). V was clipped by 6 bases and J by 1 base; unmatched bases: 10. This CDR3 contains 16 residues. The CDR3 coding sequence is TGTGCCAGCAGGGTGAAAAGCGGGATGGGCACAGATACGCAGTATTTT. Protein: CASRVKSGMGTDTQYF.

This CDR3 reads CASSLQGFEQYF. CDR3 nucleotide sequence: TGTGCCAGCAGCCTACAGGGGTTCGAGCAGTACTTC. J is TRBJ2-7 and V is TRBV11-2, with 7 nucleotides matching TRBD1. The germline V gene encodes CDR1 SGHAT and CDR2 FQNNGV. The length of the CDR3 is 12 residues. The trim removed 5 bases at V and 6 bases at J, leaving 4 bases unmatched.

The chain joins TRBV4-3 to TRBJ1-5; D possibly corresponds to TRBD1 (5 bases). CDR3 size: 19 residues. V dropped 1 base and J dropped 0 bases, with 19 bases sitting between them. CDR1 and CDR2 (germline): LGHNA, YSLEER. The CDR3 is CASSQGAMGQTYSNQPQHF. In DNA form, the CDR3 reads TGCGCCAGCAGCCAAGGCGCAATGGGGCAGACGTATAGCAATCAGCCCCAGCATTTT.

This chain joins TRBV2 and TRBJ2-3; TRBD2 is a possible D gene (5 bases). CDR1 is SNHLY and CDR2 is FYNNEI in the germline V gene. The CDR3 has 14 amino acids. Trimming removed 5 bases at V and 7 bases at J, with 16 bases between. In nucleotides, the CDR3 is TGTGCCAGCAGTATCGCGGGCCCCGGGAATACGCAGTATTTT. It encodes CASSIAGPGNTQYF. Filled out from reference TRBV2 and TRBJ2-3, the complete variable domain reads EPEVTQTPSHQVTQMGQEVILRCVPISNHLYFYWYRQILGQKVEFLVSFYNNEISEKSEIFDDQFSVERPDGSNFTLKIRSTKLEDSAMYFCASSIAGPGNTQYFGPGTRLTVL.

J is TRBJ2-7 and V is TRBV10-3; 7 bases map to TRBD1. The CDR3 totals 16 residues. Germline V gives CDR1 ENHRY, CDR2 SYGVKD. V was clipped by 4 bases and J by 0 bases; unmatched bases: 9. The CDR3 here is CAISAPPQGTSYEQYF. CDR3 bases: TGTGCCATCAGTGCCCCCCCACAGGGGACCTCCTACGAGCAGTACTTC.

V gene TRBV6-5 combines with J gene TRBJ2-7, with TRBD2 matching over 7 bases. J was trimmed by 7 bases and V by 6 bases; bases with no gene match: 15. Germline CDR1 MNHEY, CDR2 SVGAGI. CDR3 length: 15 amino acids. Here the CDR3 reads CASSSGGLHSGEQYF. Here the CDR3 DNA reads TGTGCCAGCAGCTCCGGGGGACTACACTCTGGGGAGCAGTACTTC.

The chain uses TRBV28 and TRBJ2-7; 10 positions agree with TRBD1. Germline trimming cut 7 bases from V and 3 bases from J; bases unmatched to any gene: 24. Germline lookup yields CDR1 MDHEN and CDR2 SYDVKM. The CDR3 loop spans 20 amino acids. This chain's CDR3 is CASTTPPRFYGTGDIYEQYF. Written as DNA, the CDR3 is TGTGCCAGCACCACTCCACCGCGTTTCTATGGGACAGGGGACATCTACGAGCAGTACTTC. Filled out from reference TRBV28 and TRBJ2-7, the complete variable domain reads DVKVTQSSRYLVKRTGEKVFLECVQDMDHENMFWYRQDPGLGLRLIYFSYDVKMKEKGDIPEGYSVSREKKERFSLILESASTNQTSMYLCASTTPPRFYGTGDIYEQYFGPGTRLTVT.

V is TRBV11-2 and J is TRBJ1-1, with 7 bases that match TRBD1. From germline, CDR1 is SGHAT and CDR2 FQNNGV. The CDR3 is 15 residues long. V lost 7 bases and J lost 1; bases outside the gene matches: 9. CDR3 region: CASTKDRVGNTEAFF. Written as DNA, the CDR3 is TGTGCCAGCACCAAAGACAGGGTCGGGAACACTGAAGCTTTCTTT.

The chain employs TRBV10-2 and TRBJ1-1; tentative D call: TRBD1 (6 bases). Trimming removed 7 bases from V and 0 bases from J, with 15 bases in between. CDR3 size: 15 residues. Germline CDR1 is WSHSY and CDR2 is SAAADI. The CDR3 sequence: CASNPGQQMNTEAFF. CDR3 sequence (DNA): TGCGCCAGCAACCCCGGACAGCAAATGAACACTGAAGCTTTCTTT.

As to this clone: Other DNA sequences within the sample encode an identical CDR3. The chain joins TRBV7-7 to TRBJ2-2, with TRBD2 identical over 14 bases. Losses at the gene ends were 5 bases for V and 6 bases for J; bases not matched to a gene: 5. The germline V gene encodes CDR1 SSHAT and CDR2 FNYEAQ (reference sequence). The CDR3 has 16 residues. The CDR3 nucleotides are TGTGCCAGCAGCCCGGGACTAGCGGGAGTGGCCGGGGAGCTGTTTTTT. Its translation is CASSPGLAGVAGELFF. The full variable domain, completed using reference TRBV7-7 and TRBJ2-2, is GAGVSQSPRYKVTKRGQDVTLRCDPISSHATLYWYQQALGQGPEFLTYFNYEAQPDKSGLPSDRFSAERPEGSISTLTIQRTEQRDSAMYRCASSPGLAGVAGELFFGEGSRLTVL.

The rearrangement links TRBV18 to TRBJ2-5, with TRBD1 as a possible D gene (5 bases). CDR3 length: 15 residues. Trimming shortened V by 3 bases and J by 3 bases, and 14 bases separated the two germline ends. In germline, CDR1 is KGHSH, CDR2 LQKENI. The CDR3 sequence is CASSPIFNRKETQYF. The DNA for the CDR3 is TGTGCCAGCTCACCGATTTTCAACAGGAAAGAGACCCAGTACTTC.

This rearrangement joins TRBV7-3 to TRBJ2-1; 11 bases map to TRBD2. CDR3 length equals 16 residues. V trimming: 1 base; J trimming: 7 bases; junction bases outside the gene matches: 6. CDR1 SGHTA and CDR2 FQGTGA come from the germline V gene. The CDR3 DNA sequence: TGTGCCAGCAGCTTAAGGCTAGCGGGGGGTGTAAATGAGCAGTTCTTC. Translation: CASSLRLAGGVNEQFF. Looking up the rest from reference TRBV7-3 and TRBJ2-1 gives the full variable domain: GAGVSQTPSNKVTEKGKYVELRCDPISGHTALYWYRQSLGQGPEFLIYFQGTGAADDSGLPNDRFFAVRPEGSVSTLKIQRTERGDSAVYLCASSLRLAGGVNEQFFGPGTRLTVL.

The gene calls are TRBV24-1 and TRBJ2-1; 12 bases agree with TRBD1. Germline V gene data show CDR1 as KGHDR and CDR2 as SFDVKD. The CDR3 totals 15 residues. V shed 4 bases, J shed 10 bases, and the junction held 7 bases outside the gene matches. The CDR3 sequence: CATSETGQGAQEQFF. The CDR3 region has the DNA TGTGCCACCAGTGAGACGGGACAGGGGGCGCAGGAGCAGTTCTTC.

The table lists this clone with a count of one. The V call is TRBV28, the J call TRBJ2-6; D is perhaps TRBD2 (6 bases). The CDR3 is 17 amino acids. With 2 bases removed from V and 3 bases from J, the gap between germline ends came to 14 bases. The germline V gene encodes CDR1 MDHEN and CDR2 SYDVKM. CDR3 region: CASSLEETSGGANVLTF. The CDR3 DNA reads TGTGCCAGCAGTTTAGAGGAGACTAGTGGTGGGGCCAACGTCCTGACTTTC.